These 21 T cell receptor beta chains were sequenced from one sample in a study of blood T cell repertoires in COVID-19. TCRdb keeps only in-frame clones here, not all; method: immunoSEQ multiplex PCR. The table records some 170,000 clones, about 88% of them present only once. The material sequenced was peripheral blood. Receptor source: a man aged 40-55 years with acute or convalescent COVID-19.

The chain has TRBV7-2 and TRBJ1-2; 7 bases match TRBD1. This CDR3 is 13 amino acids long. The germline gives CDR1 SGHTA, CDR2 FQGNSA. V was clipped by 0 bases and J by 5 bases; unmatched bases: 0. CDR3 in amino acids: CASSLATGYGYTF. In nucleotides, the CDR3 is TGTGCCAGCAGCTTAGCGACAGGGTATGGCTACACCTTC.

V usage is TRBV9 and J usage is TRBJ2-2; no clear D. Deletions cut 3 bases from V and 7 bases from J, with 4 bases between. This CDR3 region has 11 residues. The germline V gene has CDR1 SGDLS and CDR2 YYNGEE. For the CDR3, the DNA is TGTGCCAGCAGCGGAGACGGGGAGCTGTTTTTT. Encoded protein: CASSGDGELFF.

The CDR3 nucleotides are TGTGCCAGTAGTCGGACAGCCTTATCTCAGGAGACCCAGTACTTC. The encoded protein is CASSRTALSQETQYF. The V and J genes are TRBV19 and TRBJ2-5; TRBD1 is a possible D gene (6 bases). The germline gives CDR1 LNHDA, CDR2 SQIVND (reference sequence). This CDR3 has 15 residues. Trimming removed 5 bases at V and 5 bases at J, with 18 bases between.

The CDR3 coding sequence is TGTGCCAGCAGCCAAAGGGGTCAGCCCCAGCATTTT. Its protein is CASSQRGQPQHF. The chain links TRBV3-1 (or the pseudogene TRBV3-2) to TRBJ1-5, with D maybe TRBD1 (5 bases). V dropped 2 bases and J dropped 6 bases, with 5 bases sitting between them. Germline values: CDR1 LGHDT, CDR2 YNNKEL (reference sequence). The CDR3 has 12 residues.

The chain employs TRBV4-2 and TRBJ2-1; the match to TRBD2 covers 11 bases. The CDR3 consists of 19 residues. V lost 0 bases and J lost 0; bases outside the gene matches: 7. CDR1 LGHNA and CDR2 YNFKEQ come from the germline V gene. CDR3 nucleotides: TGTGCCAGCAGCCAAGAGGGGATAGCGGGGGGGCTCTCCTACAATGAGCAGTTCTTC. This encodes CASSQEGIAGGLSYNEQFF.

This clone was observed a handful of times. The rearrangement links TRBV7-3 to TRBJ2-7, with TRBD1 matching over 11 bases. The junction had 6 bases not matched to a gene; V was cut back by 5 bases and J by 0 bases. Germline CDR1 reads SGHTA; CDR2 reads FQGTGA. This CDR3 spans 16 amino acids. The CDR3 nucleotides read TGTGCCAGCAGCCCAGACGGGACAGGGGGCTCCTACGAGCAGTACTTC. It specifies CASSPDGTGGSYEQYF.

The chain combines TRBV6-2 or TRBV6-3 with TRBJ1-2; TRBD1 agrees at 7 bases. This CDR3 has 14 residues. CDR1 MNHEY and CDR2 SVGEGT come from the germline V gene. V lost 3 bases to trimming and J lost 5 bases; unmatched junction nucleotides: 6. CDR3 residues: CASSYVGQKYGYTF. CDR3 bases: TGTGCCAGCAGTTATGTGGGACAGAAGTATGGCTACACCTTC.

This rearrangement joins TRBV6-5 to TRBJ1-6; perhaps TRBD1 as D (5 bases). The CDR3 runs 13 residues. The germline V gene encodes CDR1 MNHEY and CDR2 SVGAGI. V was shortened by 7 bases and J by 8 bases, with 12 bases between the two germline ends. The CDR3 DNA reads TGTGCCAGCAATTTAGGGGAGGATTCACCCCTCCACTTT. Amino acids: CASNLGEDSPLHF.

The V and J genes are TRBV4-1 and TRBJ1-2; 8 nucleotides match TRBD1. Germline V gene sequence: CDR1 MGHRA, CDR2 YSYEKL. V gave up 3 bases and J gave up 4 bases; unmatched junction bases: 10. The CDR3 sequence is 16 residues long. The CDR3 DNA follows: TGCGCCAGCAGCCATACCGGACAGGGAAGGAGCTATGGCTACACCTTC. Amino acids: CASSHTGQGRSYGYTF.

CDR3 bases: TGTGCCAGCAGCTTGGACAGCCCCGAGTATGGCTACACCTTC. Its protein is CASSLDSPEYGYTF. The gene calls are TRBV5-4 and TRBJ1-2; unclear D gene. The CDR3 totals 14 residues. Trimming stripped 0 bases from V and 5 bases from J, with 11 bases between. Germline CDR1 SGHNT, CDR2 YYREEE (reference sequence).

V is TRBV7-6 and J is TRBJ1-2; 8 positions agree with TRBD1. CDR3 length: 16 residues. The ends lost 5 bases at V and 0 bases at J; junction bases unmatched: 8. In germline, CDR1 is SGHVS, CDR2 FNYEAQ. The CDR3 is CASSADRQGPNYGYTF. The DNA of the CDR3 is TGTGCCAGCAGCGCCGACCGACAGGGGCCTAACTATGGCTACACCTTC.

The chain combines TRBV10-1 with TRBJ2-2; TRBD2 matches at 9 bases. The CDR3 contains 15 residues. Germline V gives CDR1 WNHNN, CDR2 SYGVQD (reference sequence). V lost 4 bases and J lost 3; bases outside the gene matches: 3. For the CDR3, the DNA is TGCGCCAGCAGTGCGACTAGCGGATACACCGGGGAGCTGTTTTTT. Translated, it gives CASSATSGYTGELFF.

The chain recombines TRBV7-9 with TRBJ2-7, with D maybe TRBD2 (5 bases). This CDR3 is 13 amino acids long. V was shortened by 4 bases and J by 3 bases, with 10 bases between the two germline ends. Germline V lookup: CDR1 SEHNR, CDR2 FQNEAQ (reference sequence). The CDR3 nucleotides read TGTGCCAGCAGCTGGACTGAGGGCTACGAGCAGTACTTC. Its protein is CASSWTEGYEQYF. Full variable domain (remainder filled in from reference TRBV7-9 and TRBJ2-7): DTGVSQNPRHKITKRGQNVTFRCDPISEHNRLYWYRQTLGQGPEFLTYFQNEAQLEKSRLLSDRFSAERPKGSFSTLEIQRTEQGDSAMYLCASSWTEGYEQYFGPGTRLTVT.

The rearrangement joins TRBV5-5 to TRBJ2-7; no clear D. V lost 0 bases to trimming and J lost 1 base, with 11 bases between them. CDR3 length: 15 amino acids. The germline gives CDR1 SGHKS, CDR2 YYEKEE (reference sequence). The CDR3 protein is CASSLGPGGSYEQYF. As DNA, the CDR3 is TGTGCCAGCAGCTTGGGGCCAGGTGGATCCTACGAGCAGTACTTC.

The CDR3 coding sequence is TGTGCCAGCAGCCAAGCGGAAGACCCTAGAGCCCGCTACACCTTC. This codes for CASSQAEDPRARYTF. This chain uses TRBV3-1 (or the pseudogene TRBV3-2) with TRBJ1-2; D unclear. Germline loops: CDR1 LGHDT, CDR2 YNNKEL (reference sequence). V was cut by 1 base and J by 9 bases, with 18 bases left in between. This CDR3 spans 15 amino acids.

Comments on this clone: The junction differs from germline at one of its ends, possibly a read error. The DNA of the CDR3 is TGTGCCAGCAGTCTATCTACTAGCGGGGGGGCACACTTC. It specifies CASSLSTSGGAHF. V gene TRBV12-3 or TRBV12-4 combines with J gene TRBJ2-5, with 13 bases that match TRBD2. The CDR3 is 13 amino acids.

The rearrangement uses TRBV11-2 and TRBJ2-7, with 7 bases that match TRBD1. The CDR3 covers 14 residues. V shed 6 bases and J 0 bases; nucleotides not matched to a gene: 5. Germline values: CDR1 SGHAT, CDR2 FQNNGV. The CDR3 spells CASSSTGASYEQYF. The CDR3 DNA reads as TGTGCCAGCAGTTCAACAGGGGCCTCCTACGAGCAGTACTTC.

The V call is TRBV5-6, the J call TRBJ2-1; 8 bases agree with TRBD2. Germline lookup yields CDR1 SGHDT and CDR2 YYEEEE. J was trimmed by 8 bases and V by 0 bases; bases with no gene match: 10. The CDR3 is 16 residues long. The CDR3 nucleotides read TGTGCCAGCAGCTTGGGGAGACTAGCGTATAACCATGAGCAGTTCTTC. Its protein is CASSLGRLAYNHEQFF.

The chain employs TRBV29-1 and TRBJ2-5; TRBD2 is a possible D gene (5 bases). The CDR3 totals 14 residues. Germline V gives CDR1 SQVTM, CDR2 ANQGSEA. Deletions cut 4 bases from V and 3 bases from J, with 15 bases between. The CDR3 DNA reads as TGCAGCGTTGGCCCAGGACTCAGGAAAGAGACCCAGTACTTC. It specifies CSVGPGLRKETQYF. The variable domain in full, completed from reference TRBV29-1 and TRBJ2-5, reads SAVISQKPSRDICQRGTSLTIQCQVDSQVTMMFWYRQQPGQSLTLIATANQGSEATYESGFVIDKFPISRPNLTFSTLTVSNMSPEDSSIYLCSVGPGLRKETQYFGPGTRLLVL.

This chain joins TRBV4-1 and TRBJ2-1, with 8 bases aligning to TRBD2. Germline-derived CDR1 and CDR2 are MGHRA and YSYEKL. The J segment lost 6 bases and the V segment lost 1 base, leaving 8 bases of the junction unmatched. The CDR3 consists of 16 residues. DNA for the CDR3: TGCGCCAGCAGCCAAGGGACCGGGAGGGGTCTCAATGAGCAGTTCTTC. Encoded protein: CASSQGTGRGLNEQFF.

This sequence joins TRBV6-4 and TRBJ2-1, with 8 nucleotides matching TRBD2. V was clipped by 2 bases and J by 10 bases; unmatched bases: 10. There are 15 residues in the CDR3. From germline, CDR1 is MRHNA and CDR2 SNTAGT. The CDR3 sequence is CASSDSRSGGEEQFF. The CDR3 DNA follows: TGTGCCAGCAGTGACAGTCGGAGCGGGGGAGAGGAGCAGTTCTTC.